This T cell receptor beta chain originates from a study of identical twins. TCRdb reprocessed the 5' RACE reads with MiXCR, giving one entry per CDR3 protein. The sample holds approximately 490,000 distinct CDR3 sequences; 20% to 25% are singletons and the top ten take around 0.48%. There were only healthy Caucasians among the donors. Study observations and caveats: Sequences that were out-of-frame, alpha and twin-shared displayed an excess of low generation probability. Findings came from cross-sectional statistics, without long-term follow-up of donors.

A few counts support this clonotype. Its antigen remains unknown. This sample was also put to use in a study of yellow fever vaccine responses in identical twins.

The TCR originated in a woman aged 18-29 years in good health. Sequencing was performed on CD4+ T cells sorted from blood.

DNA of the CDR3: TGTGCCAGTAGAAGCCAGGGGAGTCCGAACACTGAAGCTTTCTTT. Translating gives CASRSQGSPNTEAFF. The chain couples TRBV19 to TRBJ1-1; D possibly corresponds to TRBD1 (6 bases). Germline lookup yields CDR1 LNHDA and CDR2 SQIVND (reference sequence). This CDR3 comprises 15 residues. The V end was cut by 6 bases, the J end by 1 base, with 15 bases between.